This is a list of T cell receptor beta chains from one sample in a study of blood T cells in healthy people across ages. Via MiXCR, TCRdb re-called the 5' RACE reads, giving one row per CDR3 protein. This table holds some 760,000 distinct CDR3 sequences, 20% to 30% found once. These data were also filed under a second study, of T cells of mothers and their children.

Sample: blood. The receptor set was obtained from a boy aged 10-17 years in good health. Each CDR3 is given with its conserved first and last residue. The D gene is left open where the match is weak. Not every row has a clone size; where given, it reads once, few, many or a size class.

j_call,clone_size,v_call,d_call,cdr3_aa,cdr3_nt
TRBJ2-1,few,TRBV20-1,.,CSARVLYTKREYNEQFF,TGCAGTGCTAGAGTTCTATACACAAAAAGGGAGTACAATGAGCAGTTCTTC
TRBJ1-3,.,TRBV2,.,CASSEAPPGTAGNTIYF,TGTGCCAGCAGTGAAGCTCCTCCCGGGACTGCTGGAAACACCATATATTTT
TRBJ2-1,few,TRBV9,.,CASSPVREQFF,TGTGCCAGCAGCCCTGTTCGTGAGCAGTTCTTC
TRBJ1-2,few,TRBV5-6,.,CASSVQGIRYGYTF,TGTGCCAGCAGCGTACAGGGTATCCGGTATGGCTACACCTTC
TRBJ2-5,.,TRBV6-1,.,CASSEGAWGYQGTQYF,TGTGCCAGCAGTGAGGGGGCATGGGGGTACCAAGGGACCCAGTACTTC
TRBJ1-5,.,TRBV7-2,.,CAGSIGFESNQPQHF,TGTGCCGGCAGCATAGGGTTCGAGAGCAATCAGCCCCAGCATTTT
TRBJ2-5,.,TRBV13,TRBD1,CASSQRSDREETQYF,TGTGCCAGCAGCCAACGATCTGACAGGGAAGAGACCCAGTACTTC
TRBJ2-5,few,TRBV28,.,CASSLGALKGVGQETQYF,TGTGCCAGCAGTTTAGGTGCTCTGAAAGGGGTCGGCCAAGAGACCCAGTACTTC
TRBJ2-7,once,TRBV5-1,TRBD1,CASSLSGQGVHEQYF,TGCGCCAGCAGCCTATCGGGACAGGGGGTCCACGAGCAGTACTTC
TRBJ1-6,.,TRBV7-2,TRBD1,CASSLRQGYNSPLHF,TGTGCCAGCAGCTTAAGACAGGGGTATAATTCACCCCTCCACTTT
TRBJ1-1,.,TRBV20-1,.,CSASGRGSEIMNTEAFF,TGCAGTGCTAGTGGGAGGGGTTCCGAAATAATGAACACTGAAGCTTTCTTT
TRBJ1-2,.,TRBV7-8,.,CASSLGHVNYGYTF,TGTGCCAGCAGCCTGGGACACGTTAACTATGGCTACACCTTC
TRBJ2-7,.,TRBV20-1,TRBD2,CSAAGASGTYEQYF,TGCAGTGCCGCCGGGGCTAGCGGTACCTACGAGCAGTACTTC
TRBJ2-7,.,TRBV11-2,.,CASSLGPGYPYEQYF,TGTGCCAGCAGCTTAGGTCCGGGTTACCCCTACGAGCAGTACTTC
TRBJ1-4,.,TRBV7-2,.,CASSLILTREGEKLFF,TGTGCCAGCAGCTTAATTCTCACCAGGGAGGGCGAAAAACTGTTTTTT
TRBJ2-5,few,TRBV15,.,CATSKRGQETQYF,TGTGCCACCAGCAAGAGGGGACAAGAGACCCAGTACTTC
TRBJ2-7,.,TRBV7-9,.,CASSSGSRSFDEQYF,TGTGCCAGCAGCTCCGGATCTAGATCATTCGACGAGCAGTACTTC
TRBJ2-5,.,TRBV7-2,.,CASSPIHQETQYF,TGTGCCAGCAGCCCCATTCACCAAGAGACCCAGTACTTC
TRBJ2-2,.,TRBV9,.,CASSVGGTGELFF,TGTGCCAGCAGCGTAGGAGGCACCGGGGAGCTGTTTTTT
TRBJ1-1,.,TRBV11-2,.,CASSLAEDRDTEAFF,TGTGCCAGCAGCTTGGCCGAGGACAGAGACACTGAAGCTTTCTTT
TRBJ2-5,.,TRBV18,TRBD2,CASSPNPHSGSGQETQYF,TGTGCCAGCTCACCAAATCCCCATAGCGGGAGCGGGCAAGAGACCCAGTACTTC
TRBJ2-1,few,TRBV19,.,CASSRGTVSYNEQFF,TGTGCCAGTAGTAGAGGGACTGTCTCCTACAATGAGCAGTTCTTC
TRBJ1-3,.,TRBV19,.,CASSDQSSEGNTIYF,TGTGCCAGTAGTGATCAGAGCTCTGAAGGAAACACCATATATTTT
TRBJ2-7,.,TRBV29-1,TRBD1,CSALNAGTGDSYEQYF,TGCAGCGCCCTGAACGCTGGGACAGGGGACTCCTACGAGCAGTACTTC
TRBJ2-7,.,TRBV7-9,.,CASIRGQGDYEQYF,TGTGCCAGCATTCGGGGGCAGGGTGACTACGAGCAGTACTTC
TRBJ2-7,few,TRBV12-5,.,CASGFLAGSSYEQYF,TGTGCTAGTGGTTTTCTCGCGGGGAGCTCCTACGAGCAGTACTTC
TRBJ2-7,few,TRBV20-1,.,CSASMRSGPRPYEQYF,TGCAGTGCTAGCATGAGATCGGGACCTAGGCCCTACGAGCAGTACTTC
TRBJ2-5,few,TRBV2,.,CASSHGLLQETQYF,TGTGCCAGCAGCCACGGACTGCTCCAAGAGACCCAGTACTTC
TRBJ2-3,.,TRBV29-1,TRBD1,CSVEGALGGDTQYF,TGCAGCGTCGAGGGGGCGCTCGGCGGAGATACGCAGTATTTT
TRBJ2-6,few,TRBV28,TRBD1,CASRLSGQGVSGANVLTF,TGTGCCAGCAGACTTTCGGGACAGGGGGTCTCTGGGGCCAACGTCCTGACTTTC
TRBJ2-7,.,TRBV2,TRBD2,CASSQAGRTYEQYF,TGTGCCAGCAGTCAAGCGGGGAGAACCTACGAGCAGTACTTC
TRBJ1-2,few,TRBV20-1,TRBD1,CSATTGGNYGYTF,TGCAGTGCCACCACAGGGGGAAACTATGGCTACACCTTC
TRBJ2-3,.,TRBV28,TRBD2,CASSPYYMNGRTRTDTQYF,TGTGCCAGCAGTCCCTACTATATGAACGGGAGGACGCGCACAGATACGCAGTATTTT
TRBJ2-7,.,TRBV3-1,TRBD1,CASSRQGANYEQYF,TGTGCCAGCAGTCGACAGGGGGCCAACTACGAGCAGTACTTC
TRBJ2-7,.,TRBV7-2,.,CASSLGQAATYEQYF,TGTGCCAGCAGCTTAGGACAGGCAGCCACCTACGAGCAGTACTTC
TRBJ2-5,.,TRBV5-1,.,CASSFAGVGREQYF,TGCGCCAGCAGCTTCGCAGGGGTAGGTAGGGAGCAGTACTTC
TRBJ1-4,few,TRBV6-5,.,CASSYSTVRASNEKLFF,TGTGCCAGCAGTTACTCGACAGTACGGGCCTCTAATGAAAAACTGTTTTTT
TRBJ2-1,few,TRBV5-1,TRBD1,CASLEPGTGKYNEQFF,TGCGCCAGCCTGGAGCCCGGGACAGGGAAATACAATGAGCAGTTCTTC
TRBJ2-5,.,TRBV7-2,TRBD1,CASSPARTGGYETQYF,TGTGCCAGCAGCCCTGCCCGGACAGGGGGATATGAGACCCAGTACTTC
TRBJ1-1,few,TRBV29-1,TRBD1,CSGDRGRNEAFF,TGCAGCGGCGACAGGGGGCGAAATGAAGCTTTCTTT
TRBJ2-5,few,TRBV29-1,TRBD2,CSVKGLAGKETQYF,TGCAGCGTGAAGGGACTAGCGGGAAAAGAGACCCAGTACTTC